A single sample is the source of the 25 T cell receptor beta chains below, sequenced in a study of early T cells in non-severe SARS-CoV-2 infection. Via MiXCR, TCRdb re-called the 5' RACE reads, giving one row per CDR3 protein. Of 75,000 to 90,000 distinct CDR3 sequences in the sample, about 13% were seen once. Sequencing was done on a sample of whole blood. These receptor sequences come from an adult who was a healthcare worker with PCR-confirmed SARS-CoV-2 infection or an uninfected control (not recorded which).

This clonotype was recorded a few times. V usage is TRBV11-2 and J usage is TRBJ2-1; tentatively, D is TRBD1 or TRBD2 (5 bases each). Germline CDR1 and CDR2: SGHAT and FQNNGV. The CDR3 is 15 amino acids. Trimming cost V 6 bases and J 4 bases, with 16 bases left between them. CDR3 sequence reads: CASSPGTATYNEQFF. The CDR3 coding sequence is TGTGCCAGCAGTCCGGGGACGGCTACTTACAATGAGCAGTTCTTC.

This chain joins TRBV20-1 and TRBJ2-7; perhaps D is TRBD1 or TRBD2 (5 bases each). Germline V gene data show CDR1 as DFQATT and CDR2 as SNEGSKA (reference sequence). This CDR3 is built from 14 residues. The germline V and J ends were trimmed by 3 bases and 0 bases, with 12 bases remaining between them. The CDR3, as DNA: TGCAGTGCTAGTACCGGGACCAACTCCTACGAGCAGTACTTC. It encodes CSASTGTNSYEQYF.

This clonotype was recorded many times. The rearrangement links TRBV5-1 to TRBJ2-7, with D perhaps TRBD1 (6 bases). With 4 bases removed from V and 0 bases from J, the gap between germline ends came to 8 bases. Germline V lookup: CDR1 SGHRS, CDR2 YFSETQ. This CDR3 has 13 residues. The DNA for the CDR3 is TGCGCCAGCAGCCGACAGGACTCCTACGAGCAGTACTTC. It codes for CASSRQDSYEQYF.

The chain recombines TRBV7-2 with TRBJ1-6; 10 bases map to TRBD1. The CDR3 runs to 15 residues. Germline CDR1 SGHTA, CDR2 FQGNSA. V shed 5 bases, J shed 8 bases, and the junction held 6 bases outside the gene matches. CDR3 region: CASSPGQGKYSPLHF. CDR3 nucleotides: TGTGCCAGCAGCCCGGGACAGGGGAAATATTCACCCCTCCACTTT.

This clonotype showed up many times. V usage is TRBV28 and J usage is TRBJ2-7; 9 nucleotides align to TRBD2. The CDR3 totals 15 residues. Looked up from germline, CDR1 is MDHEN and CDR2 is SYDVKM. V lost 5 bases and J lost 5; bases outside the gene matches: 10. The CDR3 is CASSRSGSSRDEQYF. The CDR3 nucleotides read TGTGCCAGCAGTCGTAGCGGGAGTTCCCGGGACGAGCAGTACTTC.

Only a few counts were recorded for this clonotype. The chain links TRBV20-1 to TRBJ2-3; D perhaps matches TRBD1 (6 bases). This CDR3 has 14 amino acids. V lost 3 bases, J lost 4 bases, and 14 bases lay in between. Germline loops: CDR1 DFQATT, CDR2 SNEGSKA (reference sequence). In DNA, the CDR3 is TGCAGTGCTAGTAACAGGGATGGGGCAGATACGCAGTATTTT. This gives the protein CSASNRDGADTQYF.

This clonotype has only a few counts. The V call is TRBV7-8, the J call TRBJ2-1; 8 bases are a match to TRBD1. Germline V gene data show CDR1 as SGHVS and CDR2 as FQNEAQ. V shed 1 base, J shed 7 bases, and the junction held 9 bases outside the gene matches. The CDR3 length is 16 residues. In nucleotides, the CDR3 is TGTGCCAGCAGCTTAGGGGGGACAGGTCGTGGGAATGAGCAGTTCTTC. This codes for CASSLGGTGRGNEQFF.

This clonotype was seen repeatedly, ten times or more. The V and J genes are TRBV7-8 and TRBJ2-1, with TRBD2 matching 12 bases. The length of the CDR3 is 16 residues. Germline trimming cut 5 bases from V and 10 bases from J; bases unmatched to any gene: 12. From germline, CDR1 is SGHVS and CDR2 FQNEAQ. The chain's CDR3 is CASSPNLAGGPGEQFF. CDR3 bases: TGTGCCAGCAGCCCGAATCTAGCGGGAGGGCCCGGGGAGCAGTTCTTC. The full variable domain, rest sourced from reference TRBV7-8 and TRBJ2-1, is GAGVSQSPRYKVAKRGQDVALRCDPISGHVSLFWYQQALGQGPEFLTYFQNEAQLDKSGLPSDRFFAERPEGSVSTLKIQRTQQEDSAVYLCASSPNLAGGPGEQFFGPGTRLTVL.

This clonotype was seen at least ten times. The chain recombines TRBV29-1 with TRBJ2-7, with TRBD2 matching 8 bases. V was pared by 4 bases and J by 7 bases, with 9 bases of the junction left unmatched. The CDR3 runs to 13 residues. Per germline, CDR1 SQVTM and CDR2 ANQGSEA. The CDR3 DNA sequence: TGCAGCGTTGTCCTGACTAGCGTGGGAGAGCAGTACTTC. Its translation is CSVVLTSVGEQYF.

The V gene is TRBV14, the J gene TRBJ2-2; no clear D gene. Germline assignment: CDR1 SGHDN and CDR2 FVKESK. V lost 0 bases and J 5 bases, leaving 4 bases between the germline ends. This CDR3 contains 13 residues. The CDR3 sequence: CASSQDWTGELFF. CDR3 in DNA: TGTGCCAGCAGCCAAGATTGGACCGGGGAGCTGTTTTTT. Using reference TRBV14 and TRBJ2-2 for the parts outside the CDR3, the full variable domain is EAGVTQFPSHSVIEKGQTVTLRCDPISGHDNLYWYRRVMGKEIKFLLHFVKESKQDESGMPNNRFLAERTGGTYSTLKVQPAELEDSGVYFCASSQDWTGELFFGEGSRLTVL.

This clonotype was counted between two and nine times. The chain joins TRBV11-2 to TRBJ1-2, with D possibly TRBD1 on 5 matching bases. From germline, CDR1 is SGHAT and CDR2 FQNNGV. Trimming cost V 4 bases and J 2 bases, with 14 bases left between them. The CDR3 contains 15 residues. CDR3 region: CASSSAPDSNYGYTF. As DNA, the CDR3 is TGTGCCAGCAGCTCTGCCCCTGACAGCAACTATGGCTACACCTTC.

The chain is built from TRBV5-1 and TRBJ1-1; the D gene is possibly TRBD1 (5 bases). The CDR3 spans 14 residues. The germline CDR1 and CDR2 sequences are SGHRS and YFSETQ. V lost 7 bases to trimming and J lost 1 base, with 14 bases between them. In nucleotides, the CDR3 is TGCGCCAGCGGGGACCCAGGCGGGAACACTGAAGCTTTCTTT. Translated: CASGDPGGNTEAFF. Drawing the rest from reference TRBV5-1 and TRBJ1-1, the complete variable domain is KAGVTQTPRYLIKTRGQQVTLSCSPISGHRSVSWYQQTPGQGLQFLFEYFSETQRNKGNFPGRFSGRQFSNSRSEMNVSTLELGDSALYLCASGDPGGNTEAFFGQGTRLTVV.

This clonotype was counted a few times. The chain has TRBV5-5 and TRBJ1-2; the D is unclear. The ends were cut back, 1 base at V and 4 bases at J, with 8 bases in the middle. The CDR3 spans 13 residues. CDR1 SGHKS and CDR2 YYEKEE come from the germline V gene (reference sequence). The CDR3 DNA reads TGTGCCAGCAGCTTGTCACGAGGCTATGGCTACACCTTC. Amino acid sequence: CASSLSRGYGYTF.

This clonotype was recorded a few times. The J gene is TRBJ2-7, the V gene TRBV19, with D perhaps TRBD1 (6 bases). The CDR3 covers 11 residues. The V gene lost 10 bases and the J gene lost 2 bases, with 9 bases spanning the gap. Germline lookup yields CDR1 LNHDA and CDR2 SQIVND (reference sequence). The CDR3: CATGQTYEQYF. The CDR3 DNA sequence: TGTGCCACTGGACAGACCTACGAGCAGTACTTC.

In its sample, this clonotype was seen many times. This chain joins TRBV7-6 and TRBJ1-4; no clear D. The CDR3 covers 16 residues. Per the germline V gene, CDR1 is SGHVS and CDR2 is FNYEAQ. Trimming took off 1 base at V and 0 bases at J, with 9 bases between the two ends. CDR3 DNA: TGTGCCAGCAGCTTAGGAAGTATTGCAACTAATGAAAAACTGTTTTTT. Translation: CASSLGSIATNEKLFF.

This clonotype showed up just a few times. The rearrangement links TRBV7-2 to TRBJ1-1; no definite D call. The CDR3 covers 15 residues. V shed 1 base and J shed 0 bases, with 9 bases lying between them. The germline V gene encodes CDR1 SGHTA and CDR2 FQGNSA. In nucleotides, the CDR3 is TGTGCCAGCAGCTTAGGGTCCGTCATGAACACTGAAGCTTTCTTT. Encoded protein: CASSLGSVMNTEAFF. The complete variable domain, with remaining parts taken from reference TRBV7-2 and TRBJ1-1, reads GAGVSQSPSNKVTEKGKDVELRCDPISGHTALYWYRQSLGQGLEFLIYFQGNSAPDKSGLPSDRFSAERTGGSVSTLTIQRTQQEDSAVYLCASSLGSVMNTEAFFGQGTRLTVV.

Ten or more counts support this clonotype. This chain connects TRBV19 to TRBJ2-2, with D tentatively TRBD2 (5 bases). The germline V gene has CDR1 LNHDA and CDR2 SQIVND (reference sequence). There are 16 residues in the CDR3. The V end was cut by 6 bases, the J end by 2 bases, with 16 bases between. DNA for the CDR3: TGTGCCAGTAGCAAGATAGGAACGGGAAACACCGGGGAGCTGTTTTTT. This codes for CASSKIGTGNTGELFF.

The V gene is TRBV28, the J gene TRBJ2-3; 11 nucleotides align to TRBD2. With V trimmed by 6 bases and J by 4 bases, 3 bases remained unmatched. The germline CDR1 and CDR2 sequences are MDHEN and SYDVKM. The CDR3 is 14 amino acids. The CDR3 DNA sequence: TGTGCCAGCAGACTAGCGGGAGTCCCAGATACGCAGTATTTT. It codes for CASRLAGVPDTQYF.

The rearrangement joins TRBV4-3 to TRBJ1-2; no firm D call. The germline gives CDR1 LGHNA, CDR2 YSLEER. This CDR3 is 14 amino acids long. V dropped 0 bases and J dropped 2 bases, with 7 bases sitting between them. The CDR3 bases are TGCGCCAGCAGCCAAGACAGCCAGAACTATGGCTACACCTTC. It translates to CASSQDSQNYGYTF.

This clonotype occurred a few times. This sequence joins TRBV20-1 and TRBJ1-1; D perhaps matches TRBD1 (5 bases). Trimming took off 5 bases at V and 7 bases at J, with 11 bases between the two ends. CDR1 DFQATT and CDR2 SNEGSKA come from the germline V gene (reference sequence). The CDR3 extends over 11 amino acids. In nucleotides, the CDR3 is TGCAGTGCTGGGCAGGGTGATGAAGCTTTCTTT. It translates to CSAGQGDEAFF.

This clonotype was detected only a few times. V and J are TRBV7-2 and TRBJ1-2, with 9 bases lining up with TRBD1. The CDR3 has 15 residues. V shed 5 bases and J 5 bases; nucleotides not matched to a gene: 9. The germline gives CDR1 SGHTA, CDR2 FQGNSA. As DNA, the CDR3 is TGTGCCAGCAGCCCACACAGGGGGCTGGGGTATGGCTACACCTTC. Amino acids: CASSPHRGLGYGYTF.

The gene calls are TRBV27 and TRBJ1-5; 9 nucleotides align to TRBD1. The germline V gene encodes CDR1 MNHEY and CDR2 SMNVEV (reference sequence). V lost 4 bases to trimming and J lost 3 bases; unmatched junction nucleotides: 1. This CDR3 has 14 amino acids. CDR3 DNA sequence: TGTGCCAGCAGTTGGGACAGGGACAATCAGCCCCAGCATTTT. Encoded protein: CASSWDRDNQPQHF.

This sequence joins TRBV11-2 and TRBJ2-1; 8 bases agree with TRBD1. The CDR3 extends over 15 amino acids. V lost 5 bases, J lost 8 bases, and 11 bases stayed unmatched. From germline, CDR1 is SGHAT and CDR2 FQNNGV. Here the CDR3 DNA reads TGTGCCAGCAGCCGTGCGGACAGGGAAGTCGATGAGCAGTTCTTC. It codes for CASSRADREVDEQFF.

This clonotype was detected many times. The V gene is TRBV20-1, the J gene TRBJ2-4; 9 bases match TRBD2. With V trimmed by 2 bases and J by 3 bases, 2 bases remained unmatched. The CDR3 totals 14 residues. CDR1 is DFQATT and CDR2 is SNEGSKA in the germline V gene (reference sequence). The CDR3 nucleotides read TGCAGTGCTAGATTGACTAGCGGCAAAAACATTCAGTACTTC. Protein product: CSARLTSGKNIQYF.

This chain links TRBV6-1 with TRBJ2-7, with 10 bases lining up with TRBD1. The V gene end was trimmed by 6 bases and the J gene end by 7 bases; junction bases not matched to a gene: 9. Germline CDR1 and CDR2: MNHNS and SASEGT. This CDR3 has 14 amino acids. The CDR3 sequence: CASSTGTGAGEQYF. Here the CDR3 DNA reads TGTGCCAGCAGCACCGGGACAGGGGCGGGTGAGCAGTACTTC.